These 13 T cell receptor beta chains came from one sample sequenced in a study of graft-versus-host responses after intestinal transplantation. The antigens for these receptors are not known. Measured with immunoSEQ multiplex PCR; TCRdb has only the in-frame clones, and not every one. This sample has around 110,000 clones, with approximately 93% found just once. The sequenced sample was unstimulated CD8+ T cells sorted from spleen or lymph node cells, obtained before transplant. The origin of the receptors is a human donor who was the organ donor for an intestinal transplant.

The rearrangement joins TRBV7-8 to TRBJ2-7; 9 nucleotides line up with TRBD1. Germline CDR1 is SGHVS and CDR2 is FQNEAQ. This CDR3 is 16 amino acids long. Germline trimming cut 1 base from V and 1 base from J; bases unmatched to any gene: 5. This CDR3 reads CASSLGGTGISYEQYF. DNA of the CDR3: TGTGCCAGCAGCTTAGGCGGGACAGGGATTTCCTACGAGCAGTACTTC.

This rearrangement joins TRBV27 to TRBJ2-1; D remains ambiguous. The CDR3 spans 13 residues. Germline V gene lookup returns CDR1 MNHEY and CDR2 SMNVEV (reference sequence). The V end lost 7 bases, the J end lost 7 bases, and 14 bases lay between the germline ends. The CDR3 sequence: CASTEWGVNEQFF. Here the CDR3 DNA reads TGTGCCAGCACCGAATGGGGTGTTAATGAGCAGTTCTTC.

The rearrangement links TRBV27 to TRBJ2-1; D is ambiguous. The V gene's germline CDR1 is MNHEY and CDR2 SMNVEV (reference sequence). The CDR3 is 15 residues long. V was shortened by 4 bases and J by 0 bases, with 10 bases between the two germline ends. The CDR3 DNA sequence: TGTGCCAGCAGTTACTCTAGAAGCTCCTACAATGAGCAGTTCTTC. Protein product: CASSYSRSSYNEQFF.

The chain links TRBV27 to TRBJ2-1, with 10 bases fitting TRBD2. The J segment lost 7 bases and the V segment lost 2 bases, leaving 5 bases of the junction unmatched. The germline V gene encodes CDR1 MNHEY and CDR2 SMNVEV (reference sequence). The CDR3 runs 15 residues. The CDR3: CASSLGSGGLNEQFF. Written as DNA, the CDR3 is TGTGCCAGCAGTTTAGGTAGCGGGGGGTTAAATGAGCAGTTCTTC.

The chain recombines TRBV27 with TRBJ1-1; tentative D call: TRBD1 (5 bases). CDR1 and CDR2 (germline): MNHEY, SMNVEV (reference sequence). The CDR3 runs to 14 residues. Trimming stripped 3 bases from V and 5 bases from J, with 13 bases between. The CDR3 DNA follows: TGTGCCAGCAGTTTCCGGGGCGCAGGGACTGAAGCTTTCTTT. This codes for CASSFRGAGTEAFF.

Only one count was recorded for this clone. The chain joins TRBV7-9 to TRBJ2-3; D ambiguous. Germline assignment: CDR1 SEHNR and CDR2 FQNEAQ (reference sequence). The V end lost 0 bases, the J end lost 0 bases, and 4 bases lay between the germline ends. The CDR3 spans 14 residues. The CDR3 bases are TGTGCCAGCAGCTTAGCGGTCAGCACAGATACGCAGTATTTT. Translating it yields CASSLAVSTDTQYF.

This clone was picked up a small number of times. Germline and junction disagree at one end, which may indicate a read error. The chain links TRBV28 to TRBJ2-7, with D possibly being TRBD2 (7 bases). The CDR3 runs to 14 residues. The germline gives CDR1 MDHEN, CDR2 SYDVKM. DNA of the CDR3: TGTGCCAGCAGCGGGGGGACAAGAGGGAAGGGAATAGGATTC. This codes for CASSGGTRGKGIGF.

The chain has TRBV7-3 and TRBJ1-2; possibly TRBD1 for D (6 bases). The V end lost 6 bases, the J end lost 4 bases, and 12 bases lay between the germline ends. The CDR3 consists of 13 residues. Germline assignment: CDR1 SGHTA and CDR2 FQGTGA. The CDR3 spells CASSPTGSYGYTF. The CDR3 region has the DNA TGTGCCAGCAGTCCTACAGGGAGCTATGGCTACACCTTC.

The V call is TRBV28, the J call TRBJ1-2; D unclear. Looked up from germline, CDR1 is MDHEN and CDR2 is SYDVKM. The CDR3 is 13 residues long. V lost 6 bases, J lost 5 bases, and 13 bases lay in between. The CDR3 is CASSPPPEYGYTF. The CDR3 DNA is TGTGCCAGCAGCCCCCCCCCGGAGTATGGCTACACCTTC.

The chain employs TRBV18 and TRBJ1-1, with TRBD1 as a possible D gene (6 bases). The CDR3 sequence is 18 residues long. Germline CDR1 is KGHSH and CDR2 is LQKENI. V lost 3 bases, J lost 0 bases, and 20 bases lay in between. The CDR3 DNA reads TGTGCCAGCTCACCCCTAGACAGGATCTACACCATGAACACTGAAGCTTTCTTT. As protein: CASSPLDRIYTMNTEAFF.

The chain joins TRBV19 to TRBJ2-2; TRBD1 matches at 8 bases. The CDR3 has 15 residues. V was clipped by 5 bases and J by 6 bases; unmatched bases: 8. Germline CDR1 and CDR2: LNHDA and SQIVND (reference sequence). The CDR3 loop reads CASSVGQGVAGELFF. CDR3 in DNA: TGTGCCAGTAGTGTAGGACAGGGCGTAGCCGGGGAGCTGTTTTTT.

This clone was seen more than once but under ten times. The CDR3 sequence is CSAREGYEQYF. The CDR3 DNA follows: TGCAGTGCTAGGGAGGGCTACGAGCAGTACTTC. The chain joins TRBV20-1 to TRBJ2-7, with a possible D match to TRBD2 (6 bases). Germline assignment: CDR1 DFQATT and CDR2 SNEGSKA (reference sequence). Trimming cost V 3 bases and J 3 bases, with 6 bases left between them. CDR3 length: 11 residues.

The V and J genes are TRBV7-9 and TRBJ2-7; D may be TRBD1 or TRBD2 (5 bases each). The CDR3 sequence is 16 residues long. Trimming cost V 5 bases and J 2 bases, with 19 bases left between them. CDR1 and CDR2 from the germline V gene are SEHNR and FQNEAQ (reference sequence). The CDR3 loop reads CASSPTEGPPPYEQYF. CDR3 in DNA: TGTGCCAGCAGCCCCACCGAGGGGCCCCCCCCCTACGAGCAGTACTTC.